This TCR beta chain derives from a study of cytotoxic CD8 clonotypes in ibrutinib-treated CLL. Overall study context: Partial response occurred in approximately 25 patients and complete response in 2; at median about 70 months, around 15 remained remitted and roughly twelve progressed.

From germline, CDR1 is SGHRS and CDR2 YFSETQ. The CDR3 is made up of 15 amino acids. Trimming cost V 1 base and J 6 bases; bases outside gene matches: 5. For this clone: Its antigen is not identified.

Study results and caveats: There were few public clonotypes, and on treatment they contracted or stayed stable.

The method was immunoSEQ multiplex PCR; TCRdb's version includes in-frame clones alone and lacks a portion of them. The sample has tens of thousands of clones, approximately 75% seen once; the top ten hold around 45%. The TCR originated in a human donor with chronic lymphocytic leukemia. The specimen was PBMCs, collected after 12 months of ibrutinib treatment. The rearrangement links TRBV5-1 to TRBJ2-2; 8 positions match TRBD2. The CDR3 reads CASSLRQAGAGELFF. The CDR3 nucleotides read TGCGCCAGCAGCTTGAGACAAGCGGGGGCCGGGGAGCTGTTTTTT.